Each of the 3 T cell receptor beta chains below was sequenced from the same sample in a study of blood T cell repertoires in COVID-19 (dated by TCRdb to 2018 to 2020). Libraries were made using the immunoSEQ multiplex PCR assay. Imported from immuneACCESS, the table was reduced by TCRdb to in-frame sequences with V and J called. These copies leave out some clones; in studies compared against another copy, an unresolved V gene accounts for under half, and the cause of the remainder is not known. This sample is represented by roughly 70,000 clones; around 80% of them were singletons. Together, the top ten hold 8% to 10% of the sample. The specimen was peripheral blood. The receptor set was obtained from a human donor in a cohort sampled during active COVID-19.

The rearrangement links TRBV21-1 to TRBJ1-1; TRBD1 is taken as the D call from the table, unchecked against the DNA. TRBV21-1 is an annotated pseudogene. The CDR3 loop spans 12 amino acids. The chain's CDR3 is CASSNRGTEAFF. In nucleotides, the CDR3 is TGTGCCAGCAGCAACAGGGGCACTGAAGCTTTCTTT.

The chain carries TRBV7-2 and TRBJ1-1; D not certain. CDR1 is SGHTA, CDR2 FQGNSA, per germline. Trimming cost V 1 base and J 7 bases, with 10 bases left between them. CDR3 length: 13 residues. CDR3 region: CASSLGGRGEAFF. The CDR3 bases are TGTGCCAGCAGCTTAGGTGGGCGGGGTGAAGCTTTCTTT.

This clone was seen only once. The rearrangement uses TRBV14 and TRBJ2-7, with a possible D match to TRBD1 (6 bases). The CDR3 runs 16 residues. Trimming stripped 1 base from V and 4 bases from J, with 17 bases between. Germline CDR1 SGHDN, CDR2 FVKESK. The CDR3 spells CASSQGSGHLFYEQYF. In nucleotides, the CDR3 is TGTGCCAGCAGCCAAGGATCGGGACACCTTTTTTACGAGCAGTACTTC.